A selection of T cell receptor beta chains follows, all from one sample in a study of shared clonotypes between healthy human individuals. Libraries were prepared by immunoSEQ multiplex PCR; TCRdb keeps only in-frame clonotypes and omits some of them. The sample contains around 1.9 million clones, approximately 94% of which appear only once. Specimen: naive CD8+ T cells from PBMCs. The source of these receptors is a man younger than 35 in good health. Some clones in this sample may be carry-over from other donors' samples. CDR3s include the opening cysteine and the closing phenylalanine or tryptophan. D genes are given only for firm matches. Only some rows state a clone size, as once, few, many or a class for expanded clones.

clone size	V gene	J gene	D gene	CDR3 protein	CDR3 DNA
-	TRBV4-3	TRBJ2-1	-	CASSHPRGLRNEQFF	TGCGCCAGCAGCCACCCCCGAGGTTTGAGGAATGAGCAGTTCTTC
-	TRBV28	TRBJ2-1	-	CASRSSGLPYNEQFF	TGTGCCAGCAGATCCTCGGGACTTCCTTACAATGAGCAGTTCTTC
-	TRBV14	TRBJ2-7	-	CASSLSINEQYF	TGTGCCAGCAGTCTCTCCATTAACGAGCAGTACTTC
-	TRBV10-2	TRBJ1-1	-	CASSESTGMNTEAFF	TGCGCCAGCAGTGAGTCGACGGGAATGAACACTGAAGCTTTCTTT
-	TRBV7-9	TRBJ2-7	TRBD1	CASSLEVDRVTYEQYF	TGTGCCAGCAGCTTAGAAGTGGACAGGGTTACCTACGAGCAGTACTTC
-	TRBV28	TRBJ1-3	-	CASRTVGGSGNTIYF	TGTGCCAGCCGAACCGTAGGGGGTTCTGGAAACACCATATATTTT
-	TRBV6-1	TRBJ2-1	-	CASSESFNYNEQFF	TGTGCCAGCAGTGAAAGTTTTAACTACAATGAGCAGTTCTTC
-	TRBV14	TRBJ2-7	TRBD2	CASSQDLRLAGVYEQYF	TGTGCCAGCAGCCAAGATCTCCGGCTAGCGGGAGTTTACGAGCAGTACTTC
-	TRBV28	TRBJ2-7	TRBD2	CASSPRLAGGYEQYF	TGTGCCAGCAGTCCGAGACTAGCGGGAGGGTACGAGCAGTACTTC
-	TRBV11-2	TRBJ1-1	-	CASSLYRTNTEAFF	TGTGCCAGCAGCTTATACCGGACGAACACTGAAGCTTTCTTT
-	TRBV5-1	TRBJ2-7	-	CASSLVVGRLYEQYF	TGCGCCAGCAGCTTGGTGGTGGGCAGACTCTACGAGCAGTACTTC
-	TRBV28	TRBJ2-2	-	CASSLAGPGELFF	TGTGCCAGCAGTTTAGCGGGCCCGGGGGAGCTGTTTTTT
-	TRBV19	TRBJ2-7	TRBD1	CASSISGQGSYEQYF	TGTGCCAGTAGTATATCTGGACAGGGCTCCTACGAGCAGTACTTC
-	TRBV28	TRBJ1-2	-	CASSFAQPYRNYGYTF	TGTGCCAGCAGTTTCGCGCAACCCTATCGAAACTATGGCTACACCTTC
-	TRBV28	TRBJ2-4	-	CATSSSLRGETKNIQYF	TGTGCCACCTCCTCGAGTTTACGAGGCGAGACCAAAAACATTCAGTACTTC
-	TRBV29-1	TRBJ1-1	-	CSVGTALGSTEAFF	TGCAGCGTTGGGACCGCATTGGGGTCCACTGAAGCTTTCTTT
few	TRBV4-1	TRBJ1-5	-	CASSQDRTNQPQHF	TGCGCCAGCAGCCAAGATAGGACAAACCAGCCCCAGCATTTT